A single sample is the source of the 25 T cell receptor beta chains below, sequenced in a study of T cell responses to AZD1222 COVID-19 vaccine. The data were produced by immunoSEQ multiplex PCR, yet TCRdb's version contains in-frame clones alone and is incomplete. Here the sample spans 100,000 to 150,000 clones, under 90% being singletons. The sequencing here drew on peripheral blood, taken on day 0 of AZD1222 vaccination. Source of these receptors: an adult in good health.

V gene TRBV11-2 combines with J gene TRBJ1-4; D not resolved. The CDR3 contains 16 residues. V lost 0 bases and J 4 bases, leaving 12 bases between the germline ends. Looked up from germline, CDR1 is SGHAT and CDR2 is FQNNGV. The CDR3 sequence: CASSLETVGGNEKLFF. For the CDR3, the DNA is TGTGCCAGCAGCTTAGAGACGGTCGGAGGTAATGAAAAACTGTTTTTT.

V gene TRBV5-1 combines with J gene TRBJ2-3; 13 nucleotides align to TRBD2. Trimming at V came to 4 bases and at J to 8 bases, leaving 4 bases not matched to a gene. Looked up from germline, CDR1 is SGHRS and CDR2 is YFSETQ. This CDR3 spans 14 amino acids. CDR3 nucleotides: TGCGCCAGCAGCCCCGGACTAGCGGGGGCTACGCAGTATTTT. Translated, it gives CASSPGLAGATQYF.

The chain joins TRBV12-3 or TRBV12-4 to TRBJ1-5; D is unclear. V dropped 4 bases and J dropped 9 bases, with 10 bases sitting between them. There are 12 residues in the CDR3. The CDR3 sequence is CASSSSWGPQHF. The CDR3 coding sequence is TGTGCCAGCAGTTCAAGCTGGGGGCCCCAGCATTTT.

The chain employs TRBV7-8 and TRBJ1-1; D unresolved. CDR3 length equals 14 residues. Germline values: CDR1 SGHVS, CDR2 FQNEAQ. Trimming left V 0 bases short and J 1 base short, with 6 bases between. The CDR3 nucleotides are TGTGCCAGCAGCTTAGCGGAGAAGAACACTGAAGCTTTCTTT. Translating it yields CASSLAEKNTEAFF.

The rearrangement uses TRBV27 and TRBJ2-1; D is ambiguous. CDR1 and CDR2 (germline): MNHEY, SMNVEV (reference sequence). The V gene lost 4 bases and the J gene lost 4 bases, with 14 bases spanning the gap. CDR3 length equals 15 residues. CDR3 amino acids: CASSSLPAVYNEQFF. The DNA of the CDR3 is TGTGCCAGCAGTTCCCTCCCGGCCGTGTACAATGAGCAGTTCTTC.

The chain links TRBV7-9 to TRBJ1-5; 8 bases agree with TRBD1. The CDR3 totals 14 residues. From germline, CDR1 is SEHNR and CDR2 FQNEAQ (reference sequence). The ends lost 3 bases at V and 2 bases at J; junction bases unmatched: 0. For the CDR3, the DNA is TGTGCCAGCAGCTTGGGACAGGGCAATCAGCCCCAGCATTTT. It yields the protein CASSLGQGNQPQHF. The full variable domain, completed using reference TRBV7-9 and TRBJ1-5, is DTGVSQNPRHKITKRGQNVTFRCDPISEHNRLYWYRQTLGQGPEFLTYFQNEAQLEKSRLLSDRFSAERPKGSFSTLEIQRTEQGDSAMYLCASSLGQGNQPQHFGDGTRLSIL.

V and J are TRBV5-4 and TRBJ1-2; D is unclear. Germline V gene data show CDR1 as SGHNT and CDR2 as YYREEE (reference sequence). V was trimmed by 0 bases and J by 3 bases, leaving 6 bases between them. The CDR3 extends over 13 amino acids. The CDR3: CASSLVADYGYTF. The CDR3 bases are TGTGCCAGCAGCTTGGTAGCAGACTATGGCTACACCTTC. The full variable domain, rest sourced from reference TRBV5-4 and TRBJ1-2, is ETGVTQSPTHLIKTRGQQVTLRCSSQSGHNTVSWYQQALGQGPQFIFQYYREEENGRGNFPPRFSGLQFPNYSSELNVNALELDDSALYLCASSLVADYGYTFGSGTRLTVV.

CDR3 residues: CASRAAGLGGQPQHF. The CDR3 DNA reads as TGTGCCAGCAGGGCAGCCGGGCTGGGGGGTCAGCCCCAGCATTTT. This chain uses TRBV6-5 with TRBJ1-5, with a possible D match to TRBD1 (5 bases). There are 15 residues in the CDR3. The germline CDR1 and CDR2 sequences are MNHEY and SVGAGI. V was trimmed by 6 bases and J by 6 bases, leaving 18 bases between them.

CDR3 bases: TGTGCCACCGCTGGGAGCCAAGAGACCCAGTACTTC. Translating it yields CATAGSQETQYF. This sequence joins TRBV15 and TRBJ2-5; tentative D call: TRBD2 (5 bases). Trimming pared 8 bases from V and 1 base from J, leaving 8 bases between. Germline V gene lookup returns CDR1 LNHNV and CDR2 YYDKDF (reference sequence). This CDR3 has 12 amino acids.

The chain carries TRBV11-3 and TRBJ2-3, with D possibly being TRBD1 (6 bases). The CDR3 sequence is 15 residues long. V was shortened by 1 base and J by 1 base, with 9 bases between the two germline ends. Germline V gene sequence: CDR1 SGHNT, CDR2 YENEEA. CDR3 DNA sequence: TGTGCCAGCAGCTTAGGACAGGCCCGCACAGATACGCAGTATTTT. It translates to CASSLGQARTDTQYF.

J is TRBJ2-3 and V is TRBV18; no firm D call. Germline values: CDR1 KGHSH, CDR2 LQKENI. This CDR3 is built from 13 residues. Trimming removed 3 bases at V and 2 bases at J, with 6 bases between. The CDR3 DNA follows: TGTGCCAGCTCACCGTCCCTCACAGATACGCAGTATTTT. It is translated as CASSPSLTDTQYF.

This clone has only one observation. The rearrangement links TRBV29-1 to TRBJ1-1; D gene ambiguous. The CDR3 covers 12 residues. The germline V gene has CDR1 SQVTM and CDR2 ANQGSEA. V lost 6 bases, J lost 2 bases, and 10 bases lay in between. Here the CDR3 reads CSVERGNTEAFF. The CDR3 DNA is TGCAGCGTCGAACGGGGAAACACTGAAGCTTTCTTT.

This clone was recorded a few times. The sample has other DNA sequences that encode this CDR3 too. The chain carries TRBV7-2 and TRBJ2-7, with D possibly TRBD1 on 6 matching bases. The germline gives CDR1 SGHTA, CDR2 FQGNSA. Trimming left V 5 bases short and J 6 bases short, with 17 bases between. The CDR3 consists of 14 residues. CDR3: CASSVTGSSLEQYF. For the CDR3, the DNA is TGTGCCAGCAGCGTGACAGGATCTTCCCTCGAGCAGTACTTC.

This chain joins TRBV4-3 and TRBJ1-2; maybe TRBD1 (5 bases). The CDR3 spans 18 residues. V was clipped by 4 bases and J by 4 bases, with 25 bases between them. Germline assignment: CDR1 LGHNA and CDR2 YSLEER. CDR3 region: CASSPRSVGDRHLYGYTF. The CDR3 DNA reads as TGCGCCAGCAGCCCGCGATCGGTGGGAGACAGACACCTCTATGGCTACACCTTC.

The V call is TRBV19, the J call TRBJ1-1; no firm D call. The V end was cut by 8 bases, the J end by 3 bases, with 16 bases between. From germline, CDR1 is LNHDA and CDR2 SQIVND (reference sequence). This CDR3 comprises 14 residues. CDR3 coding DNA: TGTGCCAGTGGAACCCAGAGAAGAGACACTGAAGCTTTCTTT. Residues: CASGTQRRDTEAFF.

The gene calls are TRBV5-1 and TRBJ1-1; D gene ambiguous. V was pared by 6 bases and J by 5 bases, with 14 bases between. CDR3 length: 13 amino acids. CDR1 is SGHRS and CDR2 is YFSETQ in the germline V gene. CDR3 nucleotide sequence: TGCGCCAGCATGGGCGGAAGTGGGACTGAAGCTTTCTTT. It is translated as CASMGGSGTEAFF.

The chain joins TRBV5-1 to TRBJ1-3; D is unclear. CDR1 and CDR2 (germline): SGHRS, YFSETQ. The CDR3 is 15 residues long. V dropped 0 bases and J dropped 0 bases, with 7 bases sitting between them. Here the CDR3 reads CASSLAGSSGNTIYF. In nucleotides, the CDR3 is TGCGCCAGCAGCTTGGCGGGGAGCTCTGGAAACACCATATATTTT.

The chain is built from TRBV6-4 and TRBJ1-1; possibly TRBD1 for D (5 bases). V was cut by 7 bases and J by 1 base, with 13 bases left in between. Germline CDR1 MRHNA, CDR2 SNTAGT. This CDR3 spans 14 amino acids. In nucleotides, the CDR3 is TGTGCCAGCACCAGTAGGGGCAGGAACACTGAAGCTTTCTTT. Translation: CASTSRGRNTEAFF.

The chain carries TRBV3-1 (or the pseudogene TRBV3-2) and TRBJ2-1, with 11 bases lining up with TRBD1. The CDR3 contains 15 residues. Looked up from germline, CDR1 is LGHDT and CDR2 is YNNKEL (reference sequence). The V segment lost 4 bases and the J segment 8 bases; nucleotides outside the gene matches: 7. The CDR3: CASSLGPGQGDEQFF. CDR3 coding DNA: TGTGCCAGCAGCCTAGGTCCGGGACAGGGGGATGAGCAGTTCTTC.

The V gene is TRBV9, the J gene TRBJ1-2, with D maybe TRBD1 (6 bases). Germline V lookup: CDR1 SGDLS, CDR2 YYNGEE. This CDR3 spans 13 amino acids. Between the trimmed V and J ends, which lost 2 bases and 6 bases, there was a span of 11 bases. The CDR3 spells CASSVEQGHGYTF. The CDR3, as DNA: TGTGCCAGCAGCGTTGAACAGGGCCATGGCTACACCTTC.

This sequence joins TRBV27 and TRBJ2-1, with D unclear. CDR1 is MNHEY, CDR2 SMNVEV, per germline (reference sequence). Between the trimmed V and J ends, which lost 4 bases and 8 bases, there was a span of 15 bases. The CDR3 runs 14 residues. In DNA, the CDR3 is TGTGCCAGCAGTTCCAACCTCCGAAGCTATGAGCAGTTCTTC. This codes for CASSSNLRSYEQFF.

This clone was seen only once. V and J are TRBV20-1 and TRBJ1-1; D remains ambiguous. Germline V gene sequence: CDR1 DFQATT, CDR2 SNEGSKA (reference sequence). This CDR3 is built from 10 residues. V gave up 3 bases and J gave up 8 bases, with 7 bases separating them. The CDR3 loop reads CSARRAEAFF. The CDR3 nucleotides read TGCAGTGCTAGGAGAGCCGAAGCTTTCTTT.

The chain employs TRBV6-1 and TRBJ1-3; D not resolved. The CDR3 extends over 19 amino acids. Germline V gene lookup returns CDR1 MNHNS and CDR2 SASEGT. Trimming removed 0 bases from V and 0 bases from J, with 18 bases in between. The DNA of the CDR3 is TGTGCCAGCAGTGAAGCAGTCGTCTCTGGTATCAGCTCTGGAAACACCATATATTTT. Residues: CASSEAVVSGISSGNTIYF.

The chain employs TRBV6-2 or TRBV6-3 and TRBJ2-2; D gene uncertain. V lost 2 bases, J lost 3 bases, and 10 bases lay in between. The CDR3 has 15 amino acids. Germline-derived CDR1 and CDR2 are MNHEY and SVGEGT. The CDR3 DNA follows: TGTGCCAGCAGTTACGCACAGCCCTACACCGGGGAGCTGTTTTTT. It specifies CASSYAQPYTGELFF.

The chain employs TRBV2 and TRBJ1-6; D unclear. Trimming took off 6 bases at V and 6 bases at J, with 9 bases between the two ends. The CDR3 runs to 13 residues. Germline lookup yields CDR1 SNHLY and CDR2 FYNNEI. The CDR3 loop reads CASRENSNSPLHF. CDR3 sequence (DNA): TGTGCCAGCAGGGAAAACAGTAATTCACCCCTCCACTTT.